The next 24 T cell receptor beta chains were all read from a single sample in a study of T-cell memory formation after mild COVID-19. TCRdb used MiXCR to reprocess the 5' RACE reads, holding one entry per CDR3 protein. Of more than 120,000 distinct CDR3 sequences in the sample, about a fifth were seen once. The sequenced sample consisted of PBMCs or a T cell subset sorted from them (not recorded which). The source is an adult woman who had mild COVID-19 (a few samples of this study predate the infection). Cell type and time point are not known.

A few counts support this clonotype. V and J are TRBV15 and TRBJ2-2; 7 nucleotides align to TRBD1. CDR1 is LNHNV and CDR2 is YYDKDF in the germline V gene (reference sequence). Trimming took 8 bases from V and 5 from J; bases not matched to a gene: 8. The CDR3 covers 14 residues. CDR3 loop: CATARGRGTGELFF. Here the CDR3 DNA reads TGTGCCACCGCCCGCGGCAGGGGGACCGGGGAGCTGTTTTTT.

This clonotype was seen at least ten times. The chain has TRBV6-1 and TRBJ2-7; 7 bases fit TRBD2. There are 15 residues in the CDR3. J was trimmed by 0 bases and V by 7 bases; bases with no gene match: 9. Germline V gives CDR1 MNHNS, CDR2 SASEGT. The CDR3 protein is CASTFRDYPSYEQYF. CDR3 DNA sequence: TGTGCCAGCACCTTCCGGGACTACCCCTCCTACGAGCAGTACTTC.

This clonotype was recorded at least ten times. The chain employs TRBV7-2 and TRBJ2-7; 8 bases fit TRBD1. The germline V gene has CDR1 SGHTA and CDR2 FQGNSA. There are 13 residues in the CDR3. Trimming took 2 bases from V and 5 from J; bases not matched to a gene: 2. CDR3 region: CASSLTDRDEQYF. CDR3 nucleotides: TGTGCCAGCAGCTTAACGGACAGGGACGAGCAGTACTTC.

V usage is TRBV7-8 and J usage is TRBJ2-2; D ambiguous. The germline V gene encodes CDR1 SGHVS and CDR2 FQNEAQ. CDR3 length: 14 residues. V gave up 5 bases and J gave up 3 bases, with 10 bases separating them. This CDR3 is CASSPVAHTGELFF. The CDR3 coding sequence is TGTGCCAGCAGCCCAGTAGCCCACACCGGGGAGCTGTTTTTT.

The V call is TRBV18, the J call TRBJ1-6, with no clear D. The CDR3 is made up of 14 amino acids. Germline CDR1 reads KGHSH; CDR2 reads LQKENI. V lost 4 bases and J 0 bases, leaving 4 bases between the germline ends. CDR3 in DNA: TGTGCCAGCTCACAGCGCTCCTATAATTCACCCCTCCACTTT. Encoded protein: CASSQRSYNSPLHF.

V and J are TRBV5-1 and TRBJ1-5; tentative D call: TRBD1 (5 bases). From germline, CDR1 is SGHRS and CDR2 YFSETQ. The V and J ends lost 2 bases and 7 bases respectively, with 10 bases between them. The CDR3 is 13 amino acids. In DNA form, the CDR3 reads TGCGCCAGCAGCTTCAGGGTAGGGCAGCCCCAGCATTTT. This translates into CASSFRVGQPQHF.

This clonotype appeared a few times. The CDR3 loop is CASSPRITDTDTQYF. The CDR3 nucleotides are TGTGCCAGCAGCCCACGCATCACGGACACAGATACGCAGTATTTT. V and J are TRBV7-2 and TRBJ2-3; D remains ambiguous. The CDR3 spans 15 residues. V lost 5 bases and J 2 bases, leaving 14 bases between the germline ends. Germline V CDR1 and CDR2: SGHTA, FQGNSA.

This chain links TRBV3-1 with TRBJ1-2; 9 positions match TRBD1. Germline V gives CDR1 LGHDT, CDR2 YNNKEL (reference sequence). The CDR3 runs 18 residues. V shed 3 bases, J shed 2 bases, and the junction held 13 bases outside the gene matches. The CDR3 sequence: CASSQHPGQGSRNYGYTF. Here the CDR3 DNA reads TGTGCCAGCAGCCAGCATCCGGGACAGGGTAGCCGAAACTATGGCTACACCTTC.

The DNA for the CDR3 is TGTGCCAGCAAGCCTCAAGCTAGCGGGGGGTTGGGCACAGATACGCAGTATTTT. Its protein is CASKPQASGGLGTDTQYF. The J gene is TRBJ2-3, the V gene TRBV6-5; 11 bases align to TRBD2. This CDR3 comprises 18 residues. Germline V gene sequence: CDR1 MNHEY, CDR2 SVGAGI. V shed 7 bases, J shed 1 base, and the junction held 13 bases outside the gene matches.

The chain recombines TRBV24-1 with TRBJ2-3; a possible D gene is TRBD2 (6 bases). The V and J ends lost 0 bases and 2 bases respectively, with 17 bases between them. The CDR3 has 18 amino acids. Germline CDR1 is KGHDR and CDR2 is SFDVKD. For the CDR3, the DNA is TGTGCCACCAGTGATTTGATGGGGGATCGGGGGAACACAGATACGCAGTATTTT. Its translation: CATSDLMGDRGNTDTQYF.

This clonotype turned up a few times. This chain uses TRBV6-4 with TRBJ2-1, with 10 bases matching TRBD2. The CDR3 spans 15 residues. CDR1 is MRHNA and CDR2 is SNTAGT in the germline V gene. V trimming: 6 bases; J trimming: 8 bases; junction bases outside the gene matches: 10. CDR3 DNA: TGTGCCAGCAGCCCGGGACTAGCGAAAATCCATGAGCAGTTCTTC. It specifies CASSPGLAKIHEQFF.

The chain links TRBV7-6 to TRBJ2-1; D uncertain. In germline, CDR1 is SGHVS, CDR2 FNYEAQ. The CDR3 is 15 amino acids. V was cut by 1 base and J by 0 bases, with 7 bases left in between. Here the CDR3 reads CASSLVSGSYNEQFF. The CDR3, as DNA: TGTGCCAGCAGCTTAGTGTCAGGCTCCTACAATGAGCAGTTCTTC.

The CDR3 loop reads CASSKQGGTDTQYF. The CDR3 DNA reads TGTGCCAGCAGTAAACAGGGTGGGACAGATACGCAGTATTTT. The chain couples TRBV2 to TRBJ2-3, with D possibly TRBD1 on 6 matching bases. Per the germline V gene, CDR1 is SNHLY and CDR2 is FYNNEI. Trimming shortened V by 5 bases and J by 3 bases, and 12 bases separated the two germline ends. The CDR3 spans 14 residues. Looking up the rest from reference TRBV2 and TRBJ2-3 gives the full variable domain: EPEVTQTPSHQVTQMGQEVILRCVPISNHLYFYWYRQILGQKVEFLVSFYNNEISEKSEIFDDQFSVERPDGSNFTLKIRSTKLEDSAMYFCASSKQGGTDTQYFGPGTRLTVL.

V and J are TRBV2 and TRBJ1-6; tentatively, D is TRBD1 (5 bases). This CDR3 is built from 13 residues. The germline V gene encodes CDR1 SNHLY and CDR2 FYNNEI. The CDR3 reads CATTAGPNSPLHF. CDR3 DNA sequence: TGTGCAACCACAGCAGGGCCGAATTCACCCCTCCACTTT. The whole variable domain, filled in from reference TRBV2 and TRBJ1-6, reads EPEVTQTPSHQVTQMGQEVILRCVPISNHLYFYWYRQILGQKVEFLVSFYNNEISEKSEIFDDQFSVERPDGSNFTLKIRSTKLEDSAMYFCATTAGPNSPLHFGNGTRLTVT.

The chain couples TRBV19 to TRBJ2-3; possibly TRBD2 for D (5 bases). Germline CDR1 LNHDA, CDR2 SQIVND (reference sequence). The CDR3 is 14 residues long. V lost 9 bases to trimming and J lost 4 bases, with 17 bases between them. The CDR3 reads CASRHELASDTQYF. Written as DNA, the CDR3 is TGTGCCAGCCGCCATGAGCTAGCATCAGATACGCAGTATTTT.

In its sample, this clonotype was seen many times. CDR3 bases: TGTGCCAGCAGTGACAGGGACACCGGGGAGCTGTTTTTT. It is translated as CASSDRDTGELFF. The chain joins TRBV6-4 to TRBJ2-2; D remains unclear. Trimming left V 2 bases short and J 3 bases short, with 4 bases between. The CDR3 totals 13 residues. From germline, CDR1 is MRHNA and CDR2 SNTAGT.

The table lists this clonotype with a few counts. The chain employs TRBV9 and TRBJ2-3, with TRBD2 as a possible D gene (5 bases). V lost 1 base and J lost 0, with 9 bases in between. CDR1 and CDR2 from the germline V gene are SGDLS and YYNGEE. The CDR3 has 15 residues. The CDR3 nucleotides are TGTGCCAGCAGCGTAAGCGGTACTAGCACAGATACGCAGTATTTT. Translation: CASSVSGTSTDTQYF.

The chain couples TRBV11-2 to TRBJ2-3; D is unclear. Trimming took 6 bases from V and 3 from J, leaving 10 bases between them. CDR1 and CDR2 from the germline V gene are SGHAT and FQNNGV. This CDR3 has 13 amino acids. CDR3 coding DNA: TGTGCCAGCAGGACGCTTCGGACAGATACGCAGTATTTT. Protein sequence: CASRTLRTDTQYF.

The chain combines TRBV7-9 with TRBJ2-6; no reliable D call. CDR3 length equals 13 residues. V was cut by 8 bases and J by 0 bases, with 5 bases left in between. The germline gives CDR1 SEHNR, CDR2 FQNEAQ (reference sequence). The CDR3 nucleotides are TGTGCCAGCGTTTACTCTGGGGCCAACGTCCTGACTTTC. Protein sequence: CASVYSGANVLTF.

This clonotype occurred a few times. V usage is TRBV24-1 and J usage is TRBJ2-5, with no clear D. This CDR3 is built from 12 residues. Germline assignment: CDR1 KGHDR and CDR2 SFDVKD. V lost 3 bases and J lost 1, with 2 bases in between. DNA of the CDR3: TGTGCCACCAGTGATGGCCAAGAGACCCAGTACTTC. Residues: CATSDGQETQYF.

The chain carries TRBV12-3 or TRBV12-4 and TRBJ2-4; possible D gene TRBD1, 6 bases. The CDR3 is 15 residues long. Trimming took 6 bases from V and 0 from J, leaving 12 bases between them. CDR3 sequence reads: CASRATGAAKNIQYF. In DNA, the CDR3 is TGTGCCAGCAGGGCGACAGGAGCAGCCAAAAACATTCAGTACTTC.

This clonotype has a handful of counts. The rearrangement links TRBV6-5 to TRBJ1-1; D not resolved. The CDR3 totals 12 residues. The V end lost 5 bases, the J end lost 2 bases, and 6 bases lay between the germline ends. CDR1 and CDR2 from the germline V gene are MNHEY and SVGAGI. The CDR3 sequence is CASSGFNTEAFF. CDR3 nucleotide sequence: TGTGCCAGCAGTGGCTTTAACACTGAAGCTTTCTTT.

This clonotype has more than one count but fewer than ten. This chain connects TRBV7-3 to TRBJ1-1; D might be TRBD1 (6 bases). In germline, CDR1 is SGHTA, CDR2 FQGTGA. CDR3 size: 14 residues. V lost 2 bases, J lost 8 bases, and 15 bases lay in between. The CDR3 loop reads CASSLDGQLAEAFF. The CDR3 nucleotides are TGTGCCAGCAGCTTAGACGGACAGCTAGCCGAAGCTTTCTTT.

The gene calls are TRBV7-9 and TRBJ2-6; D gene ambiguous. The CDR3 is 16 amino acids. V was pared by 1 base and J by 0 bases, with 7 bases between. The germline CDR1 and CDR2 sequences are SEHNR and FQNEAQ (reference sequence). This chain's CDR3 is CASSLGQLSGANVLTF. DNA for the CDR3: TGTGCCAGCAGCTTAGGTCAGCTCTCTGGGGCCAACGTCCTGACTTTC.